This TCR beta chain comes out of a study of tumor and adjacent non-tumor tissue in lung cancer. Study-level information: The cohort had under 15 adenocarcinoma, a couple of squamous cell and 1 small cell patients. Patients were aged about 30 to 85, nine to eleven men and 5 women, stage I to III. Study observations and caveats: Tumor tissue had significantly higher TCR diversity than normal lung.

No cell sorting was done before RNA was extracted from the tissue. Chemotherapy-naive patients with new lung cancer underwent thoracic surgery in China, August–late 2014. A modified ARM-PCR protocol with three rounds of nested PCR amplified TCRbeta. TCRdb recomputed calls from the multiplex PCR reads with MiXCR, one row per CDR3 protein. Of 55,000 to 70,000 distinct CDR3 sequences in the sample, about 61% are singletons; the top ten hold around 20%. The CDR3 is 12 amino acids. Germline CDR1 reads SQVTM; CDR2 reads ANQGSEA. This clonotype occurred once. Its antigen is currently unknown. Germline and junction disagree at one end, which may indicate a read error.

V usage is TRBV29-1 and J usage is TRBJ2-7; no clear D gene. The TCR comes from a man between 45 and 60 years old with non-small cell lung cancer. The sample comprised lung tumor tissue. The CDR3 loop reads CSVEVAYNEQYF. The CDR3 nucleotides are TGCAGCGTTGAAGTCGCTTATAACGAACAGTACTTT.